The clone carrying this T cell receptor beta chain was counted only a few times. Its specificity is unknown. The germline V and J ends were trimmed by 0 bases and 2 bases, with 8 bases remaining between them. CDR1 and CDR2 from the germline V gene are SGDLS and YYNGEE. CDR3 size: 14 residues. This entry belongs to a study of T-cell memory formation after mild COVID-19. Study-level information: TCR clusters were mostly donor specific.

A single record per CDR3 protein comes from TCRdb applying MiXCR to the 5' RACE reads. Among 400,000 to 450,000 distinct CDR3 sequences listed, more than 15% were seen once. General study points: Pre-infection memory held some responding clones, suggesting pre-existing cross-reactive T cells responded. Largely, contracting CD4+ clones fell within CM and EM, and contracting CD8+ clones within EMRA. A balance of CD4 and CD8 characterized clones contracting day 15 to 85, whereas later expanders leaned CD4+.

The material sequenced was PBMCs or a T cell subset sorted from them (not recorded which). The sequence was collected from a man aged 18-30 years who had mild COVID-19 (a few samples of this study predate the infection). Cell type and time point are not known. The chain employs TRBV9 and TRBJ1-1, with unresolved D. The CDR3 protein is CASSVGTFNTEAFF. The CDR3 DNA is TGTGCCAGCAGCGTAGGAACCTTTAACACTGAAGCTTTCTTT.